Each of the 26 T cell receptor beta chains below was sequenced from the same sample in a study of T cell responses to AZD1222 COVID-19 vaccine. Profiled with immunoSEQ multiplex PCR; TCRdb holds only in-frame clones, not every one. The profile shows fewer than 200,000 clones, over 85% of them singletons. Here the sequenced sample was peripheral blood, taken on day 0 of AZD1222 vaccination. These receptors were collected from an adult in good health.

The J gene is TRBJ2-7, the V gene TRBV3-1 (or the pseudogene TRBV3-2); D call uncertain. This CDR3 has 13 residues. CDR1 LGHDT and CDR2 YNNKEL come from the germline V gene (reference sequence). V gave up 1 base and J gave up 3 bases, with 7 bases separating them. CDR3 loop: CASSQGPGYEQYF. CDR3 DNA sequence: TGTGCCAGCAGCCAAGGTCCGGGCTACGAGCAGTACTTC.

CDR3 in amino acids: CASSFPPLNTEAFF. The CDR3 DNA sequence: TGTGCCAGCAGCTTTCCGCCGCTGAACACTGAAGCTTTCTTT. The V call is TRBV5-6, the J call TRBJ1-1; D gene uncertain. This CDR3 spans 14 amino acids. V was shortened by 2 bases and J by 0 bases, with 8 bases between the two germline ends. CDR1 and CDR2 from the germline V gene are SGHDT and YYEEEE.

The chain recombines TRBV6-5 with TRBJ1-1; 8 bases agree with TRBD1. Germline V gene lookup returns CDR1 MNHEY and CDR2 SVGAGI. The trim removed 5 bases at V and 5 bases at J, leaving 4 bases unmatched. This CDR3 is 13 amino acids long. DNA of the CDR3: TGTGCCAGCAGTCTGACAGGGGAGACTGAAGCTTTCTTT. Its translation is CASSLTGETEAFF.

This rearrangement joins TRBV7-9 to TRBJ2-1; unclear D gene. CDR1 is SEHNR and CDR2 is FQNEAQ in the germline V gene (reference sequence). V lost 5 bases to trimming and J lost 5 bases, with 4 bases between them. The CDR3 contains 11 residues. The CDR3: CASSLDNEQFF. The CDR3 DNA follows: TGTGCCAGCAGCCTGGACAATGAGCAGTTCTTC.

The gene calls are TRBV2 and TRBJ1-1; 10 bases align to TRBD1. This CDR3 spans 14 amino acids. The V gene end was trimmed by 4 bases and the J gene end by 3 bases; junction bases not matched to a gene: 2. The germline V gene has CDR1 SNHLY and CDR2 FYNNEI. As DNA, the CDR3 is TGTGCCAGCAGTGGACAGGGGGCCTACACTGAAGCTTTCTTT. Protein: CASSGQGAYTEAFF.

The rearrangement uses TRBV4-1 and TRBJ1-1, with D unresolved. The length of the CDR3 is 15 residues. V dropped 0 bases and J dropped 6 bases, with 14 bases sitting between them. The germline V gene encodes CDR1 MGHRA and CDR2 YSYEKL. The CDR3 reads CASSQESGVLPEAFF. The CDR3 DNA reads as TGCGCCAGCAGCCAAGAGAGTGGGGTCCTACCTGAAGCTTTCTTT.

This chain joins TRBV13 and TRBJ2-7; D call uncertain. Germline V lookup: CDR1 PRHDT, CDR2 FYEKMQ (reference sequence). The ends were cut back, 0 bases at V and 2 bases at J, with 8 bases in the middle. The CDR3 has 14 amino acids. The CDR3: CASSLGVKAYEQYF. The CDR3 coding sequence is TGTGCCAGCAGCTTAGGCGTCAAAGCCTACGAGCAGTACTTC.

The chain joins TRBV7-6 to TRBJ2-1; D perhaps matches TRBD2 (5 bases). V gave up 3 bases and J gave up 4 bases, with 13 bases separating them. The CDR3 consists of 15 residues. Per germline, CDR1 SGHVS and CDR2 FNYEAQ. DNA of the CDR3: TGTGCCAGCAGCTTGGGGAGCGGATCATACAATGAGCAGTTCTTC. Encoded protein: CASSLGSGSYNEQFF.

The chain has TRBV5-5 and TRBJ1-2, with 7 bases fitting TRBD1. V shed 1 base and J 4 bases; nucleotides not matched to a gene: 10. Germline CDR1 reads SGHKS; CDR2 reads YYEKEE (reference sequence). The CDR3 has 16 amino acids. The CDR3, as DNA: TGTGCCAGCAGCTTGATCGCCGACAGGGAGGGCTATGGCTACACCTTC. This encodes CASSLIADREGYGYTF.

The chain is built from TRBV15 and TRBJ2-7, with D maybe TRBD2 (5 bases). This CDR3 spans 16 amino acids. V was pared by 5 bases and J by 0 bases, with 17 bases between. CDR1 is LNHNV and CDR2 is YYDKDF in the germline V gene (reference sequence). DNA for the CDR3: TGTGCCACCAGCCGAATGACTACTCAAACCTCCTACGAGCAGTACTTC. Translating it yields CATSRMTTQTSYEQYF.

The CDR3 nucleotides are TGCGCCAGCAGCTTGGGTCCAACAGGCAACATGAACACTGAAGCTTTCTTT. It codes for CASSLGPTGNMNTEAFF. The chain is built from TRBV5-1 and TRBJ1-1, with a tentative D call TRBD1 (5 bases). V was cut by 0 bases and J by 0 bases, with 15 bases left in between. Germline loops: CDR1 SGHRS, CDR2 YFSETQ. CDR3 size: 17 residues.

The gene calls are TRBV5-1 and TRBJ1-2, with 7 positions matching TRBD1. The trim removed 4 bases at V and 10 bases at J, leaving 7 bases unmatched. CDR1 is SGHRS, CDR2 YFSETQ, per germline. CDR3 size: 12 residues. The CDR3 is CASSLGDSLYTF. DNA of the CDR3: TGCGCCAGCAGCCTGGGGGACAGCCTCTACACCTTC.

This sequence joins TRBV11-2 and TRBJ2-1; 9 bases map to TRBD2. Germline CDR1 and CDR2: SGHAT and FQNNGV. The V segment lost 5 bases and the J segment 6 bases; nucleotides outside the gene matches: 8. This CDR3 contains 15 residues. In nucleotides, the CDR3 is TGTGCCAGCAGCCCCCTGCGGGGGGGCTTCAATGAGCAGTTCTTC. Translated: CASSPLRGGFNEQFF.

The V gene is TRBV15, the J gene TRBJ2-1, with 8 bases fitting TRBD2. The CDR3 runs to 16 residues. Germline CDR1 and CDR2: LNHNV and YYDKDF (reference sequence). V lost 0 bases, J lost 5 bases, and 6 bases stayed unmatched. The CDR3 loop is CATSREGGRSHNEQFF. CDR3 coding DNA: TGTGCCACCAGCAGAGAGGGCGGGAGGTCCCACAATGAGCAGTTCTTC.

The genes are TRBV29-1 and TRBJ2-7, with 9 bases matching TRBD1. V gave up 8 bases and J gave up 3 bases; unmatched junction bases: 14. Looked up from germline, CDR1 is SQVTM and CDR2 is ANQGSEA. This CDR3 has 15 amino acids. CDR3 in DNA: TGCAGCCTCCAAACCGGGACAGGGCTATACTACGAGCAGTACTTC. It codes for CSLQTGTGLYYEQYF.

The rearrangement joins TRBV18 to TRBJ1-5; no definite D call. This CDR3 has 15 amino acids. Per the germline V gene, CDR1 is KGHSH and CDR2 is LQKENI. With 3 bases removed from V and 7 bases from J, the gap between germline ends came to 16 bases. CDR3: CASSPGPVTSQPQHF. The CDR3 DNA reads TGTGCCAGCTCACCCGGCCCCGTTACGAGCCAGCCCCAGCATTTT. Complete variable domain (other parts from reference TRBV18 and TRBJ1-5): NAGVMQNPRHLVRRRGQEARLRCSPMKGHSHVYWYRQLPEEGLKFMVYLQKENIIDESGMPKERFSAEFPKEGPSILRIQQVVRGDSAAYFCASSPGPVTSQPQHFGDGTRLSIL.

The chain couples TRBV10-3 to TRBJ2-1, with 9 bases identical to TRBD2. Germline V CDR1 and CDR2: ENHRY, SYGVKD. V shed 6 bases, J shed 5 bases, and the junction held 5 bases outside the gene matches. CDR3 length equals 14 residues. CDR3 sequence: CAISRTSVNNEQFF. Here the CDR3 DNA reads TGTGCCATCAGCCGGACTAGCGTGAACAATGAGCAGTTCTTC.

This clone was seen more than once but under ten times. The rearrangement links TRBV7-6 to TRBJ1-3; 9 nucleotides align to TRBD1. With 5 bases clipped from V and 4 bases from J, the junction kept 12 bases outside the gene matches. CDR3 size: 17 residues. CDR1 is SGHVS, CDR2 FNYEAQ, per germline. CDR3 DNA: TGTGCCAGCAGCCCTCCAGCACAGGGGGCTGGGGGAAACACCATATATTTT. Encoded protein: CASSPPAQGAGGNTIYF.

J is TRBJ1-1 and V is TRBV10-3; D perhaps matches TRBD1 (6 bases). From germline, CDR1 is ENHRY and CDR2 SYGVKD. V lost 7 bases, J lost 3 bases, and 12 bases lay in between. CDR3 length: 13 residues. The CDR3 protein is CAITLGGDTEAFF. CDR3 in DNA: TGTGCCATCACCCTAGGGGGGGACACTGAAGCTTTCTTT.

This clone was recorded a few times. The genes are TRBV6-5 and TRBJ1-1, with no clear D. The CDR3 has 15 residues. Trimming took off 0 bases at V and 4 bases at J, with 12 bases between the two ends. Germline values: CDR1 MNHEY, CDR2 SVGAGI. CDR3 residues: CASSYSAGAGTEAFF. DNA for the CDR3: TGTGCCAGCAGTTACTCGGCTGGTGCGGGCACTGAAGCTTTCTTT.

The rearrangement uses TRBV6-1 and TRBJ1-2; D is uncertain. The CDR3 covers 12 residues. V was clipped by 1 base and J by 6 bases, with 6 bases between them. Looked up from germline, CDR1 is MNHNS and CDR2 is SASEGT. In nucleotides, the CDR3 is TGTGCCAGCAGTGAAGAGACCCATGGCTACACCTTC. Translated: CASSEETHGYTF.

V is TRBV7-2 and J is TRBJ1-1, with D perhaps TRBD1 (5 bases). Trimming stripped 5 bases from V and 4 bases from J, with 23 bases between. Germline lookup yields CDR1 SGHTA and CDR2 FQGNSA. The CDR3 is 17 amino acids. The CDR3, as DNA: TGTGCCAGCAGCCACGGATCGGGGGGTGGGGCGGTCACTGAAGCTTTCTTT. Translated, it gives CASSHGSGGGAVTEAFF.

This chain links TRBV5-1 with TRBJ1-1; D is uncertain. This CDR3 has 15 residues. V was trimmed by 4 bases and J by 4 bases, leaving 17 bases between them. Per the germline V gene, CDR1 is SGHRS and CDR2 is YFSETQ. The CDR3 loop reads CASSPSGTKGTEAFF. The CDR3 nucleotides are TGCGCCAGCAGCCCCTCCGGAACTAAGGGCACTGAAGCTTTCTTT. Full variable domain (rest looked up from reference TRBV5-1 and TRBJ1-1): KAGVTQTPRYLIKTRGQQVTLSCSPISGHRSVSWYQQTPGQGLQFLFEYFSETQRNKGNFPGRFSGRQFSNSRSEMNVSTLELGDSALYLCASSPSGTKGTEAFFGQGTRLTVV.

This clone was picked up one time. The CDR3 DNA is TGTGCCTGGACGATGCAGGGGGATTCATCCTACGAGCAGTACTTC. This sequence encodes CAWTMQGDSSYEQYF. The chain combines TRBV30 with TRBJ2-7, with 7 bases lining up with TRBD1. Trimming at V came to 4 bases and at J to 1 base, leaving 10 bases not matched to a gene. The CDR3 runs 15 residues. Looked up from germline, CDR1 is GTSNPN and CDR2 is SVGIG (reference sequence). The full variable domain, with the rest looked up from reference TRBV30 and TRBJ2-7, is SQTIHQWPATLVQPVGSPLSLECTVEGTSNPNLYWYRQAAGRGLQLLFYSVGIGQISSEVPQNLSASRPQDRQFILSSKKLLLSDSGFYLCAWTMQGDSSYEQYFGPGTRLTVT.

The V gene is TRBV27, the J gene TRBJ2-1, with TRBD1 as a possible D gene (6 bases). The CDR3 has 16 residues. V was pared by 2 bases and J by 3 bases, with 14 bases between. Germline V gene sequence: CDR1 MNHEY, CDR2 SMNVEV (reference sequence). The CDR3 nucleotides are TGTGCCAGCAGTTTACAGACAGGTGCCCTCTACAATGAGCAGTTCTTC. This codes for CASSLQTGALYNEQFF.

This clone was seen a single time. The rearrangement joins TRBV5-1 to TRBJ2-2; D not resolved. The germline V and J ends were trimmed by 6 bases and 2 bases, with 14 bases remaining between them. Per germline, CDR1 SGHRS and CDR2 YFSETQ. The CDR3 contains 15 residues. The CDR3 nucleotides read TGCGCCAGCACCGACACTCAAGGTAACACCGGGGAGCTGTTTTTT. Translation gives CASTDTQGNTGELFF.